This record looks at one T cell receptor beta chain sequence and its context. Its antigen is unidentified. This sample is drawn from a study of shared clonotypes between healthy human individuals. Original processing methods: ImmunoSEQ yielded junction-only sequences lacking quality scores, so filtering differed. Some clones are missing from TCRdb's copy, which holds only in-frame ones; the method was immunoSEQ multiplex PCR. Clone size and V and J calls were adopted from that table, with D and trimming inferred from the DNA. Altogether a few million clones are present, 90% to 95% being singletons, with the ten largest covering approximately 0.4%. General study points: Clonotypes shared by all four sorted-subset donors had higher generation probabilities than non-shared clonotypes. Naive subsets tended to show greater estimated richness than memory subsets.

Germline-derived CDR1 and CDR2 are SGHTA and FQGTGA. Trimming took off 0 bases at V and 4 bases at J, with 12 bases between the two ends. The CDR3 loop spans 15 amino acids. In the CD4+ fraction, cells were divided into CD45RA+ naive and CD45RA-negative memory subsets. Sequenced material: naive CD4+ T cells from PBMCs. Subset reported: CD45RA+ positively selected. The receptor was derived from a man younger than 30 in good health. Some clones in this sample may be carry-over from other donors' samples. V gene TRBV7-3 combines with J gene TRBJ2-5; D is perhaps TRBD2 (5 bases). The CDR3 reads CASSLTTHGGETQYF. The DNA for the CDR3 is TGTGCCAGCAGCTTAACGACGCACGGAGGAGAGACCCAGTACTTC.